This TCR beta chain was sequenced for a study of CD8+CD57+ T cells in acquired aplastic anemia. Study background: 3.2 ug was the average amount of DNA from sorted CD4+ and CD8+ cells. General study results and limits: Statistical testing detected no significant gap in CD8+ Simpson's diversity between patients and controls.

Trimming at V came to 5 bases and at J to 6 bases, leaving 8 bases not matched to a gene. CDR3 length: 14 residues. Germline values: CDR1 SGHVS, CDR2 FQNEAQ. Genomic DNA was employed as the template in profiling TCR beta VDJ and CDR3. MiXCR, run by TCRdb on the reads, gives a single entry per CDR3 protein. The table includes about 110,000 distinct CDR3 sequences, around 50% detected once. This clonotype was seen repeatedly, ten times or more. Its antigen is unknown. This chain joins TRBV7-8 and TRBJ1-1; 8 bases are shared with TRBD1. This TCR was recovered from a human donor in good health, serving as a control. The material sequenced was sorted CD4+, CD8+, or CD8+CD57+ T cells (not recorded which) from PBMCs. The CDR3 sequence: CASSPGQGGPEAFF. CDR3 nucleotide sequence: TGTGCCAGCAGCCCAGGACAGGGAGGACCTGAAGCTTTCTTT.